The 19 T cell receptor beta chains below come from one sample, sequenced in a study of OX40 agonist ivuxolimab in advanced cancers. The table came from immunoSEQ multiplex PCR; TCRdb's copy has only in-frame clones and leaves some out. The sample comprises about 93,000 clones, roughly 89% of which are singletons, and under 0.4% rests with the top ten. Specimen: CD4+ or CD8+ T cells sorted from blood, collected in a trial of the OX40 agonist ivuxolimab. These receptor sequences come from an adult with an advanced solid tumor such as melanoma, head and neck, liver or kidney cancer.

J is TRBJ2-7 and V is TRBV19; TRBD2 agrees at 9 bases. This CDR3 spans 15 amino acids. The V segment lost 3 bases and the J segment 4 bases; nucleotides outside the gene matches: 7. Germline loops: CDR1 LNHDA, CDR2 SQIVND (reference sequence). Here the CDR3 reads CASSMAGSGRYEQYF. CDR3 nucleotide sequence: TGTGCCAGTAGTATGGCGGGTAGCGGGAGATACGAGCAGTACTTC.

The CDR3 sequence is CASIRNPGQGAKGYTF. CDR3 coding DNA: TGTGCCAGCATCAGGAATCCGGGACAGGGGGCGAAGGGCTACACCTTC. This sequence joins TRBV7-2 and TRBJ1-2; 12 bases map to TRBD1. The trim removed 7 bases at V and 8 bases at J, leaving 14 bases unmatched. The CDR3 has 16 residues. CDR1 is SGHTA, CDR2 FQGNSA, per germline.

The chain uses TRBV4-3 and TRBJ2-2; 8 nucleotides align to TRBD1. The CDR3 runs to 18 residues. V shed 1 base and J 2 bases; nucleotides not matched to a gene: 9. The germline V gene encodes CDR1 LGHNA and CDR2 YSLEER. In DNA, the CDR3 is TGCGCCAGCAGCCAAGGCGCGTGGACAGGGCGAAACACCGGGGAGCTGTTTTTT. Residues: CASSQGAWTGRNTGELFF.

The chain couples TRBV2 to TRBJ2-3, with 8 positions matching TRBD2. The CDR3 loop spans 14 amino acids. J was trimmed by 6 bases and V by 6 bases; bases with no gene match: 8. Germline CDR1 is SNHLY and CDR2 is FYNNEI. As DNA, the CDR3 is TGTGCCAGCAGAATGCGGGGGGCCGGGGATACGCAGTATTTT. It specifies CASRMRGAGDTQYF.

This chain joins TRBV18 and TRBJ1-1; D may be TRBD1 (5 bases). Trimming took 2 bases from V and 4 from J, leaving 11 bases between them. Germline V gene sequence: CDR1 KGHSH, CDR2 LQKENI. The CDR3 contains 14 residues. CDR3: CASSPLGRGTEAFF. CDR3 DNA sequence: TGTGCCAGCTCACCATTAGGGAGGGGCACTGAAGCTTTCTTT.

This clone showed up just once. The chain joins TRBV10-3 to TRBJ1-2, with TRBD1 matching 9 bases. The CDR3 is 15 residues long. The junction had 12 bases not matched to a gene; V was cut back by 11 bases and J by 2 bases. Germline lookup yields CDR1 ENHRY and CDR2 SYGVKD. In DNA form, the CDR3 reads TGTGCCTCTGGGACAGGGAAGGCAAGGAACTATGGCTACACCTTC. Protein: CASGTGKARNYGYTF.

J is TRBJ2-5 and V is TRBV19; 14 bases match TRBD2. Trimming removed 9 bases from V and 6 bases from J; junction bases left unmatched: 9. Looked up from germline, CDR1 is LNHDA and CDR2 is SQIVND (reference sequence). The CDR3 runs 15 residues. The CDR3 loop reads CASSAGTSGGKTQYF. The DNA for the CDR3 is TGTGCCAGCAGCGCCGGGACTAGCGGGGGTAAGACCCAGTACTTC.

The V call is TRBV5-4, the J call TRBJ2-3; 7 nucleotides agree with TRBD1. The CDR3 consists of 15 residues. Germline V gives CDR1 SGHNT, CDR2 YYREEE (reference sequence). The V segment lost 3 bases and the J segment 0 bases; nucleotides outside the gene matches: 4. This CDR3 is CASSSLQGSTDTQYF. For the CDR3, the DNA is TGTGCCAGCAGCTCATTACAGGGGAGCACAGATACGCAGTATTTT. The variable domain in full, completed from reference TRBV5-4 and TRBJ2-3, reads ETGVTQSPTHLIKTRGQQVTLRCSSQSGHNTVSWYQQALGQGPQFIFQYYREEENGRGNFPPRFSGLQFPNYSSELNVNALELDDSALYLCASSSLQGSTDTQYFGPGTRLTVL.

V is TRBV19 and J is TRBJ1-5; 9 bases align to TRBD1. CDR3 length: 16 residues. The J segment lost 4 bases and the V segment lost 1 base, leaving 5 bases of the junction unmatched. CDR1 LNHDA and CDR2 SQIVND come from the germline V gene (reference sequence). CDR3 in amino acids: CASSIGYRGQNQPQHF. CDR3 in DNA: TGTGCCAGTAGTATAGGCTACAGGGGGCAAAATCAGCCCCAGCATTTT.

The chain links TRBV11-1 to TRBJ1-4; 9 positions match TRBD1. The length of the CDR3 is 16 residues. From germline, CDR1 is SGHAT and CDR2 FQDESV (reference sequence). V was clipped by 5 bases and J by 4 bases; unmatched bases: 8. The CDR3 sequence: CASSPRPGQGNEKLFF. CDR3 DNA: TGTGCCAGCAGCCCCCGTCCGGGACAGGGTAATGAAAAACTGTTTTTT.

The rearrangement links TRBV27 to TRBJ2-7; 10 bases map to TRBD2. After removal of 2 bases from V and 0 bases from J, the junction contained 7 bases not matched to a gene. The CDR3 is made up of 17 amino acids. Per the germline V gene, CDR1 is MNHEY and CDR2 is SMNVEV (reference sequence). The CDR3, as DNA: TGTGCCAGCAGTTTAGGGGTTAGCGGGGGGTACTCCTACGAGCAGTACTTC. Protein: CASSLGVSGGYSYEQYF.

This clone was seen more than once but under ten times. J is TRBJ1-2 and V is TRBV7-8; 10 bases agree with TRBD1. After removal of 5 bases from V and 3 bases from J, the junction contained 3 bases not matched to a gene. CDR1 and CDR2 (germline): SGHVS, FQNEAQ. The CDR3 totals 14 residues. Written as DNA, the CDR3 is TGTGCCAGCAGCCCGACAGGGGGCGACTATGGCTACACCTTC. Amino acids: CASSPTGGDYGYTF.

This sequence joins TRBV28 and TRBJ2-7; 9 bases are a match to TRBD1. This CDR3 has 15 amino acids. Germline trimming cut 8 bases from V and 2 bases from J; bases unmatched to any gene: 10. Germline CDR1 and CDR2: MDHEN and SYDVKM. In DNA form, the CDR3 reads TGTGCCAGCCAGGGGGACAGGGTACTGACCTACGAGCAGTACTTC. Protein: CASQGDRVLTYEQYF.

The CDR3 sequence is CATSTAGEALEQYF. The CDR3 bases are TGTGCCACCAGCACAGCGGGAGAGGCCCTCGAGCAGTACTTC. The V call is TRBV15, the J call TRBJ2-7; 8 bases are shared with TRBD2. V trimming: 4 bases; J trimming: 6 bases; junction bases outside the gene matches: 8. The CDR3 contains 14 residues. Germline lookup yields CDR1 LNHNV and CDR2 YYDKDF (reference sequence).

J is TRBJ1-5 and V is TRBV28; perhaps TRBD1 as D (6 bases). CDR1 and CDR2 (germline): MDHEN, SYDVKM. The germline V and J ends were trimmed by 7 bases and 5 bases, with 9 bases remaining between them. The CDR3 consists of 12 residues. CDR3 DNA: TGTGCCAGCATTTCAGGGGATCAGCCCCAGCATTTT. Translated: CASISGDQPQHF.

The genes are TRBV6-5 and TRBJ2-2, with D uncertain. The CDR3 has 13 amino acids. Trimming removed 7 bases from V and 0 bases from J, with 6 bases in between. Germline V gene lookup returns CDR1 MNHEY and CDR2 SVGAGI. The CDR3 nucleotides read TGTGCCAGCAAAAGGGCGAACACCGGGGAGCTGTTTTTT. The encoded protein is CASKRANTGELFF.

This clone occurred once. The chain employs TRBV5-1 and TRBJ2-2, with TRBD1 as a possible D gene (5 bases). The V gene lost 6 bases and the J gene lost 7 bases, with 16 bases spanning the gap. Germline V gives CDR1 SGHRS, CDR2 YFSETQ. The length of the CDR3 is 14 residues. The CDR3 is CASNPGSRVGELFF. Here the CDR3 DNA reads TGCGCCAGCAATCCGGGCTCCAGGGTCGGGGAGCTGTTTTTT.

The chain links TRBV7-9 to TRBJ2-5, with 10 nucleotides matching TRBD1. The germline gives CDR1 SEHNR, CDR2 FQNEAQ (reference sequence). This CDR3 has 17 amino acids. The ends lost 3 bases at V and 3 bases at J; junction bases unmatched: 10. DNA for the CDR3: TGTGCCAGCAGCTTTTTATTTTGGACAGGGGGAGAAGAGACCCAGTACTTC. This sequence encodes CASSFLFWTGGEETQYF.

This chain joins TRBV6-1 and TRBJ1-2; no reliable D call. Trimming removed 7 bases at V and 3 bases at J, with 18 bases between. Germline CDR1 reads MNHNS; CDR2 reads SASEGT. The CDR3 extends over 15 amino acids. CDR3 DNA sequence: TGTGCCAGCACCCCATCCTTATTGGCTGACTATGGCTACACCTTC. This sequence encodes CASTPSLLADYGYTF.